A single sample gave rise to the 31 T cell receptor beta chains below, sequenced in a study of T cell repertoires in cytomegalovirus infection. Which antigens these TCRs recognize remains unknown. MiXCR, run by TCRdb on the reads, gives a single entry per CDR3 protein. The table includes 750,000 to 900,000 distinct CDR3 sequences, 25% to 35% detected once. This specimen was cultured CD8+ T cells from PBMCs, taken from culture after CMV antigen stimulation. These receptors were taken from a human donor in good health (CMV status not recorded). Some clones in this sample may be carry-over from other donors' samples.

The V gene is TRBV6-2 or TRBV6-3, the J gene TRBJ1-1, with D unresolved. The germline CDR1 and CDR2 sequences are MNHEY and SVGEGT. CDR3 length equals 14 residues. The V gene lost 4 bases and the J gene lost 2 bases, with 11 bases spanning the gap. The CDR3: CASSFTIANTEAFF. CDR3 coding DNA: TGTGCCAGCAGTTTTACAATAGCTAACACTGAAGCTTTCTTT.

As for this clonotype: A junction boundary mismatches the germline segment, possibly from a read error. The chain is built from TRBV27 and TRBJ1-2; 9 nucleotides match TRBD1. Germline V gene sequence: CDR1 MNHEY, CDR2 SMNVEV (reference sequence). This CDR3 has 14 residues. CDR3 nucleotide sequence: TGTGCCAGCAGTGCTGGACAGGGGAGCTATGACTACACCTTC. Its translation: CASSAGQGSYDYTF.

This clonotype has more than one count but fewer than ten. The rearrangement uses TRBV7-9 and TRBJ1-1, with a weak D call TRBD1 (5 bases). Trimming pared 5 bases from V and 5 bases from J, leaving 21 bases between. Germline CDR1 SEHNR, CDR2 FQNEAQ (reference sequence). The CDR3 is 16 residues long. The CDR3 region is CASSLGDRGWYTEAFF. The CDR3 DNA follows: TGTGCCAGCAGCCTGGGAGACAGAGGATGGTATACTGAAGCTTTCTTT.

The chain employs TRBV27 and TRBJ2-1, with D hard to call. The CDR3 consists of 15 residues. V lost 6 bases to trimming and J lost 3 bases, with 15 bases between them. The V gene's germline CDR1 is MNHEY and CDR2 SMNVEV (reference sequence). The CDR3 is CASSISQPFYNEQFF. The CDR3, as DNA: TGTGCCAGCAGCATCAGTCAACCCTTCTACAATGAGCAGTTCTTC.

The sample holds a few counts of this clonotype. The genes are TRBV7-2 and TRBJ1-4; weak D call: TRBD1 (5 bases). The V and J ends lost 1 base and 6 bases respectively, with 12 bases between them. The germline V gene encodes CDR1 SGHTA and CDR2 FQGNSA. This CDR3 has 15 amino acids. The CDR3 DNA reads as TGTGCCAGCAGCTTAGATCTGGGACGAGATGAAAAACTGTTTTTT. Translating it yields CASSLDLGRDEKLFF.

The table lists this clonotype with a few counts. V is TRBV7-9 and J is TRBJ2-5; D gene ambiguous. The CDR3 runs 16 residues. Germline lookup yields CDR1 SEHNR and CDR2 FQNEAQ (reference sequence). Trimming pared 1 base from V and 5 bases from J, leaving 17 bases between. This chain's CDR3 is CASSLGYIRREETQYF. The CDR3, as DNA: TGTGCCAGCAGCTTAGGGTATATTCGGCGCGAGGAGACCCAGTACTTC.

Only a few counts were recorded for this clonotype. The chain combines TRBV4-3 with TRBJ2-2, with unresolved D. The CDR3 covers 14 residues. Germline V gene data show CDR1 as LGHNA and CDR2 as YSLEER. The ends were cut back, 3 bases at V and 3 bases at J, with 8 bases in the middle. The chain's CDR3 is CASSQVRYTGELFF. The CDR3 region has the DNA TGCGCCAGCAGCCAGGTTCGCTACACCGGGGAGCTGTTTTTT.

This chain uses TRBV24-1 with TRBJ2-1; 8 bases align to TRBD1. Germline V gene sequence: CDR1 KGHDR, CDR2 SFDVKD. Unmatched junction bases numbered 5, after V lost 4 bases and J lost 7 bases. The CDR3 contains 14 residues. For the CDR3, the DNA is TGTGCCACCAGTGACTACAGGGGGAGTAATGAGCAGTTCTTC. Translated, it gives CATSDYRGSNEQFF.

The V call is TRBV20-1, the J call TRBJ2-7; 11 nucleotides match TRBD2. CDR3 size: 14 residues. The V and J ends lost 2 bases and 4 bases, in that order; junction bases with no gene match: 4. The germline gives CDR1 DFQATT, CDR2 SNEGSKA (reference sequence). CDR3 DNA: TGCAGTGCTAGATCGGCTAGCGGGGGGTACGAGCAGTACGTC. This encodes CSARSASGGYEQYV.

The chain joins TRBV11-3 to TRBJ2-1; TRBD2 might be the D (6 bases). Germline V lookup: CDR1 SGHNT, CDR2 YENEEA. The germline V and J ends were trimmed by 2 bases and 7 bases, with 9 bases remaining between them. The CDR3 loop spans 13 amino acids. For the CDR3, the DNA is TGTGCCAGCAGCTTAACGGCGGGGAATGAGCAGTTCTTC. This encodes CASSLTAGNEQFF.

This clonotype showed up just a few times. This rearrangement joins TRBV6-1 to TRBJ2-1; tentatively, D is TRBD2 (5 bases). V was trimmed by 6 bases and J by 6 bases, leaving 6 bases between them. The germline gives CDR1 MNHNS, CDR2 SASEGT. This CDR3 contains 11 residues. This chain's CDR3 is CASSGVNEQFF. The CDR3 DNA follows: TGTGCCAGCAGCGGGGTCAATGAGCAGTTCTTC.

This clonotype was found a few times. This chain joins TRBV5-7 and TRBJ2-2, with D possibly being TRBD1 (6 bases). TRBV5-7 is placed among ORFs of uncertain function. The CDR3 sequence is 14 residues long. The V gene lost 7 bases and the J gene lost 2 bases, with 12 bases spanning the gap. In DNA form, the CDR3 reads TGTGCCAGCGGATGGACAGCTAACACCGGGGAGCTGTTTTTT. This codes for CASGWTANTGELFF.

In its sample, this clonotype was seen a few times. The chain links TRBV27 to TRBJ1-2; possible D gene TRBD1, 5 bases. V was cut by 6 bases and J by 3 bases, with 14 bases left in between. Germline lookup yields CDR1 MNHEY and CDR2 SMNVEV (reference sequence). The CDR3 has 14 amino acids. This CDR3 reads CASSPLEGYYGYTF. For the CDR3, the DNA is TGTGCCAGCAGCCCCCTAGAGGGGTACTATGGCTACACCTTC.

In its sample, this clonotype was seen a few times. V is TRBV7-9 and J is TRBJ1-5; 7 positions match TRBD1. This CDR3 is 14 amino acids long. CDR1 is SEHNR and CDR2 is FQNEAQ in the germline V gene (reference sequence). Trimming at V came to 5 bases and at J to 1 base, leaving 2 bases not matched to a gene. CDR3 residues: CASSKQGSNQPQHF. The CDR3 DNA reads as TGTGCCAGCAGCAAACAGGGGAGCAATCAGCCCCAGCATTTT.

This clonotype was counted a few times. The chain carries TRBV4-1 and TRBJ1-4; 8 bases match TRBD1. J gave up 8 bases and V 5 bases, and 7 bases lay outside the gene matches. In germline, CDR1 is MGHRA, CDR2 YSYEKL. CDR3 size: 14 residues. The chain's CDR3 is CASSAPGTGEKLFF. The CDR3 region has the DNA TGCGCCAGCAGCGCCCCCGGGACAGGCGAAAAACTGTTTTTT.

This clonotype was recorded a few times. V usage is TRBV12-3 or TRBV12-4 and J usage is TRBJ2-7; tentatively, D is TRBD1 (5 bases). The ends were cut back, 10 bases at V and 7 bases at J, with 20 bases in the middle. The CDR3 totals 13 residues. CDR3: CATLLSSRGEQYF. CDR3 in DNA: TGTGCCACTCTACTCTCTTCTAGGGGTGAGCAGTACTTC.

This clonotype was counted ten times or more. The J gene is TRBJ2-7, the V gene TRBV7-8; D possibly corresponds to TRBD2 (5 bases). Trimming pared 0 bases from V and 0 bases from J, leaving 9 bases between. CDR3 length: 15 residues. The germline gives CDR1 SGHVS, CDR2 FQNEAQ. CDR3 bases: TGTGCCAGCAGCTTAGCCGGGGTACACTCCTACGAGCAGTACTTC. It yields the protein CASSLAGVHSYEQYF.

V usage is TRBV4-1 and J usage is TRBJ2-3, with 12 bases identical to TRBD2. The V gene's germline CDR1 is MGHRA and CDR2 YSYEKL. V lost 4 bases to trimming and J lost 4 bases; unmatched junction nucleotides: 9. This CDR3 comprises 17 residues. The CDR3 region is CASSLWTSGEIADTQYF. CDR3 bases: TGCGCCAGCAGCCTTTGGACTAGCGGGGAAATCGCAGATACGCAGTATTTT.

V gene TRBV4-1 combines with J gene TRBJ1-2; 9 bases are shared with TRBD1. Germline loops: CDR1 MGHRA, CDR2 YSYEKL. The CDR3 is made up of 15 amino acids. V shed 2 bases, J shed 1 base, and the junction held 2 bases outside the gene matches. The CDR3 DNA follows: TGCGCCAGCAGCCAAAGGGACAGGGATAACTATGGCTACACCTTC. Its protein product is CASSQRDRDNYGYTF.

This clonotype showed up just a few times. In DNA form, the CDR3 reads TGTGCCAGCATGAGGGGGTACTCACAAAACTACAATGAGCAGTTCTTC. Translation gives CASMRGYSQNYNEQFF. The V gene is TRBV2, the J gene TRBJ2-1; possibly TRBD1 for D (6 bases). CDR1 is SNHLY and CDR2 is FYNNEI in the germline V gene. The CDR3 extends over 16 amino acids. The V end was cut by 7 bases, the J end by 3 bases, with 19 bases between.

The chain employs TRBV27 and TRBJ2-1, with 12 nucleotides matching TRBD2. The CDR3 spans 18 residues. CDR1 and CDR2 from the germline V gene are MNHEY and SMNVEV (reference sequence). V trimming: 0 bases; J trimming: 0 bases; junction bases outside the gene matches: 3. The CDR3: CASSLSATSGSSYNEQFF. The CDR3 DNA reads as TGTGCCAGCAGTTTATCGGCGACTAGCGGGAGCTCCTACAATGAGCAGTTCTTC.

This chain connects TRBV20-1 to TRBJ1-1; D ambiguous. Germline V gene lookup returns CDR1 DFQATT and CDR2 SNEGSKA (reference sequence). The CDR3 is 15 residues long. The V and J ends lost 2 bases and 6 bases respectively, with 19 bases between them. The chain's CDR3 is CSARTPQVLGPEAFF. In DNA, the CDR3 is TGCAGTGCTAGAACTCCTCAGGTTTTGGGTCCTGAAGCTTTCTTT.

V usage is TRBV27 and J usage is TRBJ2-1, with TRBD2 identical over 11 bases. CDR1 is MNHEY and CDR2 is SMNVEV in the germline V gene (reference sequence). V was clipped by 7 bases and J by 1 base; unmatched bases: 6. The CDR3 length is 16 residues. The CDR3 sequence: CASMLAGGPSYNEQFF. For the CDR3, the DNA is TGTGCCAGCATGCTAGCGGGGGGTCCGTCCTACAATGAGCAGTTCTTC.

This clonotype was recorded a few times. V gene TRBV5-5 combines with J gene TRBJ2-5; no clear D. Trimming took 0 bases from V and 5 from J, leaving 14 bases between them. Germline values: CDR1 SGHKS, CDR2 YYEKEE (reference sequence). The CDR3 covers 15 residues. The chain's CDR3 is CASSLAARVQETQYF. The CDR3 nucleotides read TGTGCCAGCAGCTTGGCCGCCAGAGTTCAGGAGACCCAGTACTTC.

The genes are TRBV12-3 or TRBV12-4 and TRBJ1-4, with D unresolved. This CDR3 region has 14 residues. Deletions cut 1 base from V and 7 bases from J, with 10 bases between. For the CDR3, the DNA is TGTGCCAGCAGTTTAGGGACGGCTCCTGAAAAACTGTTTTTT. It is translated as CASSLGTAPEKLFF.

This clonotype was observed at least ten times. The V gene is TRBV7-8, the J gene TRBJ2-5; 9 positions agree with TRBD2. The V segment lost 5 bases and the J segment 2 bases; nucleotides outside the gene matches: 18. Germline V lookup: CDR1 SGHVS, CDR2 FQNEAQ. There are 19 residues in the CDR3. CDR3 sequence: CASSLPGAGGGALQETQYF. The CDR3 DNA is TGTGCCAGCAGCCTCCCGGGGGCAGGCGGGGGGGCCTTACAAGAGACCCAGTACTTC.

The rearrangement uses TRBV25-1 and TRBJ2-7; tentatively, D is TRBD2 (6 bases). The CDR3 has 15 residues. CDR1 and CDR2 from the germline V gene are MGHDK and SYGVNS. Between the trimmed V and J ends, which lost 1 base and 2 bases, there was a span of 12 bases. CDR3 amino acids: CASSEWRVPPYEQYV. Written as DNA, the CDR3 is TGTGCCAGCAGTGAATGGAGGGTCCCTCCCTACGAGCAGTACGTC.

The J gene is TRBJ2-5, the V gene TRBV28; D not certain. V lost 7 bases, J lost 5 bases, and 17 bases lay in between. There are 14 residues in the CDR3. CDR1 is MDHEN, CDR2 SYDVKM, per germline. The chain's CDR3 is CASTSVRALETQYF. The CDR3 DNA reads as TGTGCCAGCACTTCAGTACGGGCTTTGGAGACCCAGTACTTC.

The chain uses TRBV6-1 and TRBJ2-1; D remains ambiguous. The CDR3 is 16 amino acids. The V gene lost 4 bases and the J gene lost 8 bases, with 21 bases spanning the gap. Germline lookup yields CDR1 MNHNS and CDR2 SASEGT. This CDR3 reads CASSGKTPPLIDEQFF. For the CDR3, the DNA is TGTGCCAGCAGTGGGAAGACTCCGCCTCTGATTGATGAGCAGTTCTTC.

The gene calls are TRBV7-9 and TRBJ2-1, with D possibly being TRBD1 (6 bases). V dropped 5 bases and J dropped 4 bases, with 15 bases sitting between them. The CDR3 length is 15 residues. CDR1 and CDR2 from the germline V gene are SEHNR and FQNEAQ (reference sequence). The CDR3 loop is CASSDPAGEYNEQFF. The CDR3 DNA reads TGTGCCAGCAGCGATCCGGCAGGGGAGTACAATGAGCAGTTCTTC.

A few counts support this clonotype. V is TRBV2 and J is TRBJ2-3; 8 bases align to TRBD1. With V trimmed by 7 bases and J by 2 bases, 5 bases remained unmatched. The CDR3 runs to 14 residues. Germline CDR1 SNHLY, CDR2 FYNNEI. The CDR3 region is CASNRGQATDTQYF. The CDR3 DNA reads as TGTGCCAGCAATCGGGGACAGGCCACAGATACGCAGTATTTT.